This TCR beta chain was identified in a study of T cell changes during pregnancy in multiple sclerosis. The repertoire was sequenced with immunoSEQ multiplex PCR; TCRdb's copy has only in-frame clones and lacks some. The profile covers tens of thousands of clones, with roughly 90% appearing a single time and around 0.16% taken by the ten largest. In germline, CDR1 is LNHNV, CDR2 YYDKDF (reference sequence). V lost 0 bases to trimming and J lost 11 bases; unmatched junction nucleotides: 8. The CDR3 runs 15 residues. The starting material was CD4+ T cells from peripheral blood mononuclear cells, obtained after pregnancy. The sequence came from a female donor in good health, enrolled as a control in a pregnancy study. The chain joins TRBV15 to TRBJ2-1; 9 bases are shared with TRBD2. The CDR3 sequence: CATSRDSVTSGKQFF. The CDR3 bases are TGTGCCACCAGCAGAGATTCCGTGACTAGCGGTAAGCAGTTCTTC.